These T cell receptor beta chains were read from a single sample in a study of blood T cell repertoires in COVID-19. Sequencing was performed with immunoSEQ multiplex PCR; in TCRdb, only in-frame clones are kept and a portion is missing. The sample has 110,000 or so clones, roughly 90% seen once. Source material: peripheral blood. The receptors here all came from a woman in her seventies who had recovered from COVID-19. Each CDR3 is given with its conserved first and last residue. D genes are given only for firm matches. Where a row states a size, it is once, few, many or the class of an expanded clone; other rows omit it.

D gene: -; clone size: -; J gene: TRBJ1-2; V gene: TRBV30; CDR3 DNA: TGTGCCCAGGAGGAGGGGCTCCCGAACTATGGCTACACCTTC; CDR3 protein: CAQEEGLPNYGYTF
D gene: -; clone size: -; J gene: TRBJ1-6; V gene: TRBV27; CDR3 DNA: TGTGCCAGCAGTAGTGGAGGGGACTCCTATAATTCACCCCTCCACTTT; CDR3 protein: CASSSGGDSYNSPLHF
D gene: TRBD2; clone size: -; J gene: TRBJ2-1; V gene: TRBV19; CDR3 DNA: TGTGCCAGTAGTATGATTCTTCTAGGAGCGGGAGGGTCTAGCTCCTACAATGAGCAGTTCTTC; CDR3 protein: CASSMILLGAGGSSSYNEQFF
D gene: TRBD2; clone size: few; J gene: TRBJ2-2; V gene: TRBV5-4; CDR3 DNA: TGTGCCAGCAGCCCTAGACTAGCGGGGGGCACCGGGGAGCTGTTTTTT; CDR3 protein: CASSPRLAGGTGELFF
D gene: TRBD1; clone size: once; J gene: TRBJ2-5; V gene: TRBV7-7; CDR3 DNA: TGTGCCAGCAGCCGTTTGGGGACAGCACAAGAGACCCAGTACTTC; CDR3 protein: CASSRLGTAQETQYF
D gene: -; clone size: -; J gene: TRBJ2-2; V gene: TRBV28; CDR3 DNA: TGTGCCAGCAGTTTATGGCGGGAAGGGGTCGGGGAGCTGTTTTTT; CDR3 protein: CASSLWREGVGELFF
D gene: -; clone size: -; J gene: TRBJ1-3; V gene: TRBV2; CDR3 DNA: TGTGCCAGCAAATCAACAGGAGAGGCTGGAAACACCATATATTTT; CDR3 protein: CASKSTGEAGNTIYF
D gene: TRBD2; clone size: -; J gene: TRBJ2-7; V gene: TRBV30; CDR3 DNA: TGTGCCTGGAGTGTAGGGGCGGGAGGGCCTCTTTACGAGCAGTACTTC; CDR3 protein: CAWSVGAGGPLYEQYF
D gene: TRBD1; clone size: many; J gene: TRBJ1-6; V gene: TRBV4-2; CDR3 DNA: TGTGCCAGCAGCCAAAAGAACAGGGGGAATTCACCCCTCCACTTT; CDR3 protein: CASSQKNRGNSPLHF
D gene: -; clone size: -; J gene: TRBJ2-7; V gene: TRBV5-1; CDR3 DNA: TGCGCCAGCAGCATAAACTACGAGCAGTACTTC; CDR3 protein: CASSINYEQYF
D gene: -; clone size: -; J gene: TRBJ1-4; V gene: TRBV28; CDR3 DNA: TGTGCCAGCAATCTCCCGCGCCAGGGAGGGGAAAAACTGTTTTTT; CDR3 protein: CASNLPRQGGEKLFF
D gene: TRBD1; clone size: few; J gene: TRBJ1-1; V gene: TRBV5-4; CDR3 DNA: TGTGCCAGCAGCCGGGCCGTAGGGGGCGACGGGAACACTGAAGCTTTCTTT; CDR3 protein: CASSRAVGGDGNTEAFF
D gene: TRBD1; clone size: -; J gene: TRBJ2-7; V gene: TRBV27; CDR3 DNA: TGTGCCAGCAGCTCACAGGGGACCCCCTACGAGCAGTACTTC; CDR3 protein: CASSSQGTPYEQYF
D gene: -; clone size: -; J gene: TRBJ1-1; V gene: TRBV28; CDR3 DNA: TGTGCCAGCATCGCCGGGGGGTCCTTTAACACTGAAGCTTTCTTT; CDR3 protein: CASIAGGSFNTEAFF
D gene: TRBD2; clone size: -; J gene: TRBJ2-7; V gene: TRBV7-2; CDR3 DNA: TGTGCCAGCAGCTTCCTAGCGGGGGTTGGGGCCGAGCAGTACTTC; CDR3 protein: CASSFLAGVGAEQYF
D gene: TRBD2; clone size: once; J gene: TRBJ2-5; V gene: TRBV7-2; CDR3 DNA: TGTGCCAGCAGCTTAAGGTCCCCTAGCGGGGGAGAGACCCAGTACTTC; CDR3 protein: CASSLRSPSGGETQYF
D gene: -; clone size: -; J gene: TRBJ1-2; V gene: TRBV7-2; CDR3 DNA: TGTGCCAGCAGCTCCAAAAAACAGGGTCATGGCTACACCTTC; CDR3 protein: CASSSKKQGHGYTF
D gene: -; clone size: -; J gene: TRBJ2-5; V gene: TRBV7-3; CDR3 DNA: TGTGCCAGCAGCTTAACCGGACAGCGCCAAGAGACCCAGTACTTC; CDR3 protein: CASSLTGQRQETQYF
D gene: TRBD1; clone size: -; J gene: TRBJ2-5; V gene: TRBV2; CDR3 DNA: TGTGCCAGCGGGACAGTCCAAGAGACCCAGTACTTC; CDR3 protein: CASGTVQETQYF
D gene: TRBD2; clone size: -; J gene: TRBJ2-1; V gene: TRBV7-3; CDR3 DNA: TGTGCCAGCAGCTCCATTTCCACTAGCGGGGACAATGAGCAGTTCTTC; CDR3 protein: CASSSISTSGDNEQFF
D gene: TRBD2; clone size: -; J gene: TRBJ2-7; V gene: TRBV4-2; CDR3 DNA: TGTGCCAGCAGCCAAGTTGGGCTAGCGGGGGGGCAGGGGCAGTACTTC; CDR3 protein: CASSQVGLAGGQGQYF
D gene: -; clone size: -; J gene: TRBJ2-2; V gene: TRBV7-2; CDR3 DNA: TGTGCCAGCAGCCCGAGCGCGGGGACCGGGGAGCTGTTTTTT; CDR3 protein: CASSPSAGTGELFF
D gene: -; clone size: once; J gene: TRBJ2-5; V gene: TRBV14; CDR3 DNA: TGTGCCAGCAGCCCTGGACGGGGTCAATCCCAGTACTTC; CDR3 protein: CASSPGRGQSQYF
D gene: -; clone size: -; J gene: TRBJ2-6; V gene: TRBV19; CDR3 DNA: TGTGCCAGTAGTATTTACAGGGCTGGGGCCAACGTCCTGACTTTC; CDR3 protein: CASSIYRAGANVLTF
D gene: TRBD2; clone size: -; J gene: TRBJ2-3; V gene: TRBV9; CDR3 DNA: TGTGCCAGCAGCGTAGATCCAACTAGCGGGCTCACAGATACGCAGTATTTT; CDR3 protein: CASSVDPTSGLTDTQYF
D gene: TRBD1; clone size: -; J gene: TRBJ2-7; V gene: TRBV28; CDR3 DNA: TGTGCCAGCAGTACCTCCGGGACAGGGTCCTACGAGCAGTACTTC; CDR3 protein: CASSTSGTGSYEQYF
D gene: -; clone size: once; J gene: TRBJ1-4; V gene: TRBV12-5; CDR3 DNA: TGTGCTAGTGGTTTGGGACAGATAAATGAAAAACTGTTTTTT; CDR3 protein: CASGLGQINEKLFF
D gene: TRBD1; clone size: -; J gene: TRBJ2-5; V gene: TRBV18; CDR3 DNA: TGTGCCAGCTCACTCCGACAGGGGTCTGGGGAGACCCAGTACTTC; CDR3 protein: CASSLRQGSGETQYF
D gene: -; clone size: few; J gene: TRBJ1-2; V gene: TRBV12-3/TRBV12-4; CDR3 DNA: TGTGCCAGCAGTCCTACGGAGGGGAGTGGCTACACCTTC; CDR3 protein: CASSPTEGSGYTF
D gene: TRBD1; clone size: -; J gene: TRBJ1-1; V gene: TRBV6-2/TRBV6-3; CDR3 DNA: TGTGCCAGCAGTAGGACAGGGGCTGGTACTGAAGCTTTCTTT; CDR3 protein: CASSRTGAGTEAFF
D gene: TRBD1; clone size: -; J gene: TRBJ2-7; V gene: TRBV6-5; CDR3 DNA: TGTGCCAGCTGGGACAGGGGAACCTACGAGCAGTACTTC; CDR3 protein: CASWDRGTYEQYF
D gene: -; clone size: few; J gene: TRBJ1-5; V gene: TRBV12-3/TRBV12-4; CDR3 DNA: TGTGCCAGCAGTTTGTACCGGGATCAGCCCCAGCATTTT; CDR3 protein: CASSLYRDQPQHF
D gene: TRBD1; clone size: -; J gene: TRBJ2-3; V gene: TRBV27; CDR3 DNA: TGTGCCAGCGGCCGGGACAGGGCCACAGATACGCAGTATTTT; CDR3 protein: CASGRDRATDTQYF
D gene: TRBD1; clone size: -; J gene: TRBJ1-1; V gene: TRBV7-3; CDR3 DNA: TGTGCCAGCAGCTCGACAGGGTCCACTGAAGCTTTCTTT; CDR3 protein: CASSSTGSTEAFF
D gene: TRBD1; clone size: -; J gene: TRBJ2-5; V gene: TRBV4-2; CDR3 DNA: TGTGCCAGCAGCCAAGATCCGGACAGGGAAGGAGAGACCCAGTACTTC; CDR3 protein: CASSQDPDREGETQYF
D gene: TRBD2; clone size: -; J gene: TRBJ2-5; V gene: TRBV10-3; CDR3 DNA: TGTGCCATCAGTGAGGGGCTAGCGGGAGCCTACCCGGCCCAGTACTTC; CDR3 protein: CAISEGLAGAYPAQYF
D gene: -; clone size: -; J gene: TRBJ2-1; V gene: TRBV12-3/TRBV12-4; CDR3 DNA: TGTGCCAGCAGTTTCGTGAATGAGCAGTTCTTC; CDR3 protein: CASSFVNEQFF
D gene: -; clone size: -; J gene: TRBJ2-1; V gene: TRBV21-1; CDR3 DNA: TGTGCCTTCACCCGACTCACCTACAATGAGCAGTTCTTC; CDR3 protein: CAFTRLTYNEQFF
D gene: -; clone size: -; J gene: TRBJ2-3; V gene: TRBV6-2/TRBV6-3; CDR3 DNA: TGTGCCAGCAATTACTACCAGTATAACACAGATACGCAGTATTTT; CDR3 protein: CASNYYQYNTDTQYF